This T cell receptor (beta chain) was identified during a study of T cell responses to AZD1222 COVID-19 vaccine. Broader study findings: Just a handful of AZD1222 recipients were seropositive at baseline. Researchers report vaccine-associated CD4 TCRs spanning spike, with dominance at 160-218 and 743-854. There were mostly white British donors and more females than males, and clonal diversity was possibly underestimated.

The V end lost 4 bases, the J end lost 4 bases, and 17 bases lay between the germline ends. The germline gives CDR1 SGHTS, CDR2 YDEGEE. CDR3 size: 15 residues. The assay was immunoSEQ multiplex PCR, and TCRdb's table has in-frame clones only and misses some. This sample has 110,000 or so clones; roughly nine tenths occur once, and the top ten carry 5.4%. Concerning this clone: What it recognizes is unknown.

Source: peripheral blood, taken on day 0 of AZD1222 vaccination. The sequence was collected from an adult in good health. The rearrangement uses TRBV5-8 and TRBJ1-2, with a weak D call TRBD1 (5 bases). The chain's CDR3 is CASSRLLGGAYGYTF. As DNA, the CDR3 is TGTGCCAGCAGCCGCCTCCTGGGGGGTGCCTATGGCTACACCTTC.